This entry lists 25 T cell receptor beta chains sequenced from one sample in a study of blood T cell dynamics during melanoma immunotherapy. The repertoire was sequenced with immunoSEQ multiplex PCR; TCRdb's copy has only in-frame clones and lacks some. The sample lists over 10,000 clones, around nine tenths seen once, with roughly 0.19% in the top ten. Time point described: week 3, after first cycle of checkpoint inhibitor. The sequences come from effector memory CD8+ T cells from blood, collected from a patient treated with checkpoint blockade. These receptors originate from a human donor with melanoma.

This chain joins TRBV29-1 and TRBJ2-1; 8 nucleotides align to TRBD1. The CDR3 runs 17 residues. V lost 3 bases, J lost 0 bases, and 10 bases stayed unmatched. Per germline, CDR1 SQVTM and CDR2 ANQGSEA. CDR3 DNA: TGCAGCGTTGAGTACCCGGACAGGGTAGGCTCCTACAATGAGCAGTTCTTC. Translating it yields CSVEYPDRVGSYNEQFF.

The CDR3 region has the DNA TGTGCCAGCACTCTAGGCGGGGGGGGAAGCACAGATACGCAGTATTTT. Its translation: CASTLGGGGSTDTQYF. The V and J genes are TRBV9 and TRBJ2-3; 9 positions agree with TRBD2. The germline gives CDR1 SGDLS, CDR2 YYNGEE. CDR3 size: 16 residues. J lost 0 bases, V lost 6 bases, and 8 bases had no gene match.

The chain has TRBV9 and TRBJ1-4, with D unclear. The CDR3 is 12 amino acids. Trimming took off 3 bases at V and 12 bases at J, with 12 bases between the two ends. Germline assignment: CDR1 SGDLS and CDR2 YYNGEE. This CDR3 is CASSASTGELFF. The CDR3 nucleotides read TGTGCCAGCAGCGCGTCAACGGGCGAACTGTTTTTT.

This chain links TRBV2 with TRBJ1-1; D not resolved. Germline CDR1 and CDR2: SNHLY and FYNNEI. The CDR3 has 13 residues. The V end lost 3 bases, the J end lost 1 base, and 6 bases lay between the germline ends. The CDR3 spells CASSDAGNTEAFF. In nucleotides, the CDR3 is TGTGCCAGCAGTGATGCCGGGAACACTGAAGCTTTCTTT.

The rearrangement uses TRBV7-2 and TRBJ1-1; no definite D call. V was shortened by 3 bases and J by 3 bases, with 14 bases between the two germline ends. Germline-derived CDR1 and CDR2 are SGHTA and FQGNSA. The CDR3 has 15 amino acids. In DNA form, the CDR3 reads TGTGCCAGCAGCTTGGAAGGCTCCGGTTACACTGAAGCTTTCTTT. Its protein is CASSLEGSGYTEAFF.

The genes are TRBV10-3 and TRBJ1-1; 9 bases align to TRBD1. There are 16 residues in the CDR3. Germline V gene lookup returns CDR1 ENHRY and CDR2 SYGVKD. V was clipped by 2 bases and J by 5 bases; unmatched bases: 9. The CDR3 protein is CAISEGQGRSETEAFF. The CDR3 DNA reads as TGTGCCATCAGTGAGGGACAGGGGAGGAGTGAGACTGAAGCTTTCTTT.

This chain links TRBV13 with TRBJ2-7, with D unclear. Germline CDR1 is PRHDT and CDR2 is FYEKMQ (reference sequence). Trimming left V 5 bases short and J 6 bases short, with 14 bases between. The CDR3 spans 13 residues. The CDR3 nucleotides read TGTGCCAGCAGCCGATCTCGAGGCCTCGAGCAGTACTTC. Encoded protein: CASSRSRGLEQYF.

This CDR3 reads CASSEIFGDTEAFF. The DNA for the CDR3 is TGTGCCAGCAGTGAAATCTTCGGCGACACTGAAGCTTTCTTT. This rearrangement joins TRBV2 to TRBJ1-1; D is unclear. V was shortened by 2 bases and J by 3 bases, with 10 bases between the two germline ends. Germline loops: CDR1 SNHLY, CDR2 FYNNEI. The CDR3 consists of 14 residues. The full variable domain, with the rest looked up from reference TRBV2 and TRBJ1-1, is EPEVTQTPSHQVTQMGQEVILRCVPISNHLYFYWYRQILGQKVEFLVSFYNNEISEKSEIFDDQFSVERPDGSNFTLKIRSTKLEDSAMYFCASSEIFGDTEAFFGQGTRLTVV.

This clone was detected only a few times. The gene calls are TRBV5-6 and TRBJ2-7, with D hard to call. The CDR3 runs 12 residues. V was cut by 1 base and J by 0 bases, with 2 bases left in between. CDR1 is SGHDT, CDR2 YYEEEE, per germline. For the CDR3, the DNA is TGTGCCAGCAGCTTGAGCTCCTACGAGCAGTACTTC. It specifies CASSLSSYEQYF.

The rearrangement joins TRBV9 to TRBJ1-1; D unresolved. V was clipped by 3 bases and J by 0 bases, with 6 bases between them. The CDR3 covers 13 residues. Germline CDR1 is SGDLS and CDR2 is YYNGEE. The CDR3 reads CASSGFMNTEAFF. The CDR3 DNA reads as TGTGCCAGCAGCGGATTTATGAACACTGAAGCTTTCTTT. Looking up the rest from reference TRBV9 and TRBJ1-1 gives the full variable domain: DSGVTQTPKHLITATGQRVTLRCSPRSGDLSVYWYQQSLDQGLQFLIQYYNGEERAKGNILERFSAQQFPDLHSELNLSSLELGDSALYFCASSGFMNTEAFFGQGTRLTVV.

This sequence joins TRBV27 and TRBJ2-2; D possibly corresponds to TRBD2 (5 bases). Looked up from germline, CDR1 is MNHEY and CDR2 is SMNVEV (reference sequence). The CDR3 consists of 13 residues. The V end was cut by 5 bases, the J end by 7 bases, with 11 bases between. The CDR3 is CASSPRGRGELFF. CDR3 nucleotides: TGTGCCAGCAGTCCCCGGGGTCGCGGGGAGCTGTTTTTT.

V gene TRBV5-1 combines with J gene TRBJ2-7; D unresolved. CDR3 length equals 13 residues. V lost 7 bases, J lost 2 bases, and 13 bases lay in between. Germline values: CDR1 SGHRS, CDR2 YFSETQ. CDR3 sequence (DNA): TGCGCCAGCTTCCTTGACACTGCCTACGAGCAGTACTTC. It is translated as CASFLDTAYEQYF.

V and J are TRBV4-1 and TRBJ2-1; 11 bases agree with TRBD2. Germline lookup yields CDR1 MGHRA and CDR2 YSYEKL. The CDR3 sequence is 15 residues long. V lost 3 bases and J lost 8; bases outside the gene matches: 6. The chain's CDR3 is CASSQTSGEGYEQFF. CDR3 bases: TGCGCCAGCAGCCAGACTAGCGGGGAGGGATATGAGCAGTTCTTC.

J is TRBJ1-2 and V is TRBV11-2; 9 nucleotides agree with TRBD1. Trimming removed 2 bases from V and 3 bases from J; junction bases left unmatched: 4. Germline V gene lookup returns CDR1 SGHAT and CDR2 FQNNGV. The CDR3 spans 15 residues. The CDR3 sequence is CASSLNDRGDYGYTF. The CDR3 DNA follows: TGTGCCAGCAGCTTAAACGACAGGGGGGACTATGGCTACACCTTC. The full variable domain, in which reference TRBV11-2 and TRBJ1-2 provide the parts outside the CDR3, is EAGVAQSPRYKIIEKRQSVAFWCNPISGHATLYWYQQILGQGPKLLIQFQNNGVVDDSQLPKDRFSAERLKGVDSTLKIQPAKLEDSAVYLCASSLNDRGDYGYTFGSGTRLTVV.

CDR3 nucleotide sequence: TGTGCCAGCAGCTTCGGAAATACAGGGATGAACACTGAAGCTTTCTTT. Its protein product is CASSFGNTGMNTEAFF. V gene TRBV7-9 combines with J gene TRBJ1-1; D perhaps matches TRBD1 (6 bases). Trimming left V 3 bases short and J 0 bases short, with 14 bases between. The CDR3 contains 16 residues. The germline V gene has CDR1 SEHNR and CDR2 FQNEAQ (reference sequence). Full variable domain (rest looked up from reference TRBV7-9 and TRBJ1-1): DTGVSQNPRHKITKRGQNVTFRCDPISEHNRLYWYRQTLGQGPEFLTYFQNEAQLEKSRLLSDRFSAERPKGSFSTLEIQRTEQGDSAMYLCASSFGNTGMNTEAFFGQGTRLTVV.

The gene calls are TRBV4-1 and TRBJ2-5; a possible D gene is TRBD1 (5 bases). The DNA end is more similar to TRBJ2-7, so the J call may be wrong. The CDR3 is made up of 15 amino acids. Germline values: CDR1 MGHRA, CDR2 YSYEKL. This CDR3 reads CASSQGVRGAYEQYF. The CDR3 bases are TGCGCCAGCAGCCAAGGTGTAAGGGGTGCCTACGAGCAGTACTTC.

This clone was seen once. V is TRBV11-2 and J is TRBJ2-5, with 10 bases lining up with TRBD1. The J call may be mistaken, given a closer DNA end match to TRBJ2-7. Per the germline V gene, CDR1 is SGHAT and CDR2 is FQNNGV. This CDR3 has 14 residues. Here the CDR3 DNA reads TGTGCCAGCATCATTGGGACAGGGGCTTACGAGCAGTACTTC. Translated: CASIIGTGAYEQYF.

J is TRBJ1-1 and V is TRBV13; D gene unclear. This CDR3 comprises 16 residues. Germline lookup yields CDR1 PRHDT and CDR2 FYEKMQ (reference sequence). V was clipped by 4 bases and J by 4 bases, with 19 bases between them. The DNA of the CDR3 is TGTGCCAGCAGCTACATCAACACGGTTTTAACCACTGAAGCTTTCTTT. Amino acids: CASSYINTVLTTEAFF.

V and J are TRBV27 and TRBJ1-1; D remains ambiguous. The germline V gene encodes CDR1 MNHEY and CDR2 SMNVEV (reference sequence). The CDR3 totals 14 residues. The ends were cut back, 2 bases at V and 1 base at J, with 8 bases in the middle. CDR3: CASSLGNGNTEAFF. Written as DNA, the CDR3 is TGTGCCAGCAGTTTAGGAAACGGGAACACTGAAGCTTTCTTT.

The rearrangement uses TRBV19 and TRBJ1-5, with 7 bases that match TRBD1. From germline, CDR1 is LNHDA and CDR2 SQIVND (reference sequence). Germline trimming cut 5 bases from V and 3 bases from J; bases unmatched to any gene: 10. The CDR3 spans 16 residues. The CDR3 here is CASSGTEFSYNQPQHF. CDR3 bases: TGTGCCAGTAGTGGGACAGAGTTTTCGTACAATCAGCCCCAGCATTTT.

This chain uses TRBV4-3 with TRBJ2-5, with 9 bases aligning to TRBD1. CDR1 is LGHNA, CDR2 YSLEER, per germline. The CDR3 is 17 residues long. V shed 0 bases, J shed 2 bases, and the junction held 7 bases outside the gene matches. This CDR3 reads CASSQDLTGQGQETQYF. CDR3 nucleotide sequence: TGCGCCAGCAGCCAAGATTTGACGGGACAGGGACAAGAGACCCAGTACTTC.

V gene TRBV28 combines with J gene TRBJ1-1; no definite D call. The CDR3 sequence is 13 residues long. Germline V lookup: CDR1 MDHEN, CDR2 SYDVKM. Trimming took off 3 bases at V and 3 bases at J, with 8 bases between the two ends. The CDR3 DNA is TGTGCCAGCAGTTTTTACACCGACACTGAAGCTTTCTTT. Translated: CASSFYTDTEAFF.

This clone has only a few counts. The V and J genes are TRBV18 and TRBJ2-7; the D is unclear. The CDR3 is 12 amino acids. Trimming removed 2 bases at V and 0 bases at J, with 2 bases between. Germline V gives CDR1 KGHSH, CDR2 LQKENI. CDR3 residues: CASSPTSYEQYF. CDR3 nucleotides: TGTGCCAGCTCACCAACCTCCTACGAGCAGTACTTC.

The chain employs TRBV5-4 and TRBJ2-1; the match to TRBD2 covers 13 bases. The CDR3 contains 16 residues. Germline V CDR1 and CDR2: SGHNT, YYREEE (reference sequence). Trimming cost V 3 bases and J 3 bases; bases outside gene matches: 3. The chain's CDR3 is CASSYGLAGVYNEQFF. For the CDR3, the DNA is TGTGCCAGCAGCTACGGACTAGCGGGAGTCTACAATGAGCAGTTCTTC.

The J gene is TRBJ1-1, the V gene TRBV19, with D possibly matching TRBD1 (5 bases). The length of the CDR3 is 13 residues. V was cut by 3 bases and J by 3 bases, with 8 bases left in between. Germline V lookup: CDR1 LNHDA, CDR2 SQIVND (reference sequence). CDR3 in amino acids: CASSIVGHTEAFF. The CDR3 nucleotides are TGTGCCAGTAGTATCGTGGGGCACACTGAAGCTTTCTTT.